Listed below are T cell receptor beta chains from one sample, sequenced in a study of T cells after yellow fever vaccination. TCRdb re-analysed the 5' RACE reads in MiXCR, keeping a single row per CDR3 protein. The sample carries 500,000 to 700,000 distinct CDR3 sequences, approximately 21% recorded once. The material was PBMCs, obtained 15 days after the yellow fever booster vaccination. These receptors came from a man aged 25 to 40 who received the YFV17D yellow fever vaccine. CDR3s include the opening cysteine and the closing phenylalanine or tryptophan. Fields, in order: J gene, D gene, clone size, V gene, CDR3 protein, CDR3 DNA. The D gene is left open where the match is weak. Only part of the rows carry a size: once, few, many, or a class if the clone is expanded.

TRBJ2-1 TRBD1 NA TRBV5-1 CASSIGTANEQFF TGCGCCAGCAGCATCGGGACAGCCAATGAGCAGTTCTTC
TRBJ2-5 NA few TRBV3-1 CASNGGDGRTGETQYF TGTGCCAGCAACGGGGGAGACGGGCGCACGGGAGAGACCCAGTACTTC
TRBJ2-1 TRBD2 NA TRBV20-1 CSAFGASGRNNEQFF TGCAGTGCTTTCGGGGCTAGCGGGAGAAACAATGAGCAGTTCTTC
TRBJ2-3 TRBD2 few TRBV7-6 CASSPSGGSFTSTDTQYF TGTGCCAGCAGCCCTTCGGGAGGCAGCTTTACTAGCACAGATACGCAGTATTTT
TRBJ2-1 NA NA TRBV12-3/TRBV12-4 CASTPLGRYNEQFF TGTGCCAGCACCCCCTTAGGGAGATACAATGAGCAGTTCTTC
TRBJ2-2 TRBD2 NA TRBV27 CILVLAGGLNTGELFF TGTATCCTGGTTCTAGCGGGAGGGCTGAACACCGGGGAGCTGTTTTTT
TRBJ2-7 NA few TRBV5-1 CASSSPDRSSYEQYF TGCGCCAGCAGCTCCCCGGACAGAAGCTCCTACGAGCAGTACTTC
TRBJ2-5 NA NA TRBV6-2/TRBV6-3 CASSPTLEKTQYF TGTGCCAGCAGTCCGACGCTTGAAAAGACCCAGTACTTC
TRBJ2-7 NA few TRBV4-3 CASSQAGAGGEQYF TGCGCCAGCAGCCAAGCCGGAGCCGGGGGCGAGCAGTACTTC
TRBJ2-3 TRBD1 once TRBV10-3 CAITLTGGNTDTQYF TGTGCCATCACCTTGACAGGGGGAAACACAGATACGCAGTATTTT
TRBJ2-3 NA NA TRBV12-3/TRBV12-4 CASSSTGGTQYF TGTGCCAGCAGCTCAACTGGAGGTACGCAGTATTTT
TRBJ1-1 NA few TRBV5-5 CASSRRTFNMNTEAFF TGTGCCAGCAGCCGAAGGACATTTAACATGAACACTGAAGCTTTCTTT
TRBJ2-3 TRBD2 few TRBV29-1 CSDTGLERDTQYF TGCAGCGACACCGGACTAGAGCGAGATACGCAGTATTTT
TRBJ2-1 TRBD2 NA TRBV6-5 CASSTQGWGTSVYNEQFF TGTGCCAGCAGTACCCAGGGGTGGGGGACTAGCGTCTACAATGAGCAGTTCTTC
TRBJ2-5 NA NA TRBV7-2 CASTPARGWQPGRETQYF TGTGCCAGCACCCCAGCGCGGGGCTGGCAACCGGGGAGAGAGACCCAGTACTTC
TRBJ2-2 NA NA TRBV15 CATSPFLGELFF TGTGCCACCAGCCCTTTTCTCGGGGAGCTGTTTTTT
TRBJ2-5 NA few TRBV29-1 CSVEVGTYQETQYF TGCAGCGTTGAGGTGGGAACGTACCAAGAGACCCAGTACTTC
TRBJ2-5 NA once TRBV11-2 CASSLNPGQTQYF TGTGCCAGCAGCTTAAATCCGGGTCAGACCCAGTACTTC
TRBJ2-3 TRBD2 NA TRBV29-1 CSVTGTRDTDTQYF TGCAGCGTTACCGGGACTAGGGACACAGATACGCAGTATTTT
TRBJ2-4 NA NA TRBV5-1 CASSLEVTPLAKNIQYF TGCGCCAGCAGCTTGGAGGTGACTCCTCTAGCCAAAAACATTCAGTACTTC
TRBJ2-2 TRBD1 NA TRBV7-2 CASNQYGTGGIGGELFF TGTGCCAGCAACCAGTACGGGACAGGGGGCATTGGCGGGGAGCTGTTTTTT
TRBJ2-7 TRBD2 many TRBV5-1 CASSMGLAGPSLYEQYF TGCGCCAGCAGCATGGGACTAGCGGGCCCTTCGTTGTACGAGCAGTACTTC
TRBJ2-1 NA NA TRBV28 CAIRGGVSSYNEQFF TGTGCCATCCGCGGTGGGGTCAGCTCCTACAATGAGCAGTTCTTC
TRBJ2-1 TRBD2 few TRBV9 CASSETSDEQFF TGTGCCAGCAGCGAAACTAGCGATGAGCAGTTCTTC
TRBJ2-7 NA few TRBV9 CASSVEGLSGYEQYF TGTGCCAGCAGCGTAGAGGGTCTGAGTGGGTACGAGCAGTACTTC
TRBJ2-3 TRBD1 few TRBV7-9 CASTYRGSGTDTQYF TGTGCCAGCACCTACAGGGGATCCGGCACAGATACGCAGTATTTT
TRBJ2-1 NA NA TRBV3-1 CASSQDGTGTSLRIYNEQFF TGTGCCAGCAGCCAAGATGGAACCGGGACCTCCCTTCGTATCTACAATGAGCAGTTCTTC
TRBJ2-2 TRBD2 NA TRBV12-3/TRBV12-4 CASSLVWGGSTGELFF TGTGCCAGCAGTTTGGTGTGGGGCGGGAGCACCGGGGAGCTGTTTTTT
TRBJ2-2 TRBD2 NA TRBV5-6 CASSHSGLAGPAGELFF TGTGCCAGCAGCCACTCCGGACTAGCGGGCCCGGCCGGGGAGCTGTTTTTT
TRBJ2-3 NA NA TRBV5-1 CASSFEDTDTQYF TGCGCCAGCAGCTTTGAGGATACCGATACGCAGTATTTT
TRBJ2-5 NA NA TRBV20-1 CSARFPGQETQYF TGCAGTGCTAGATTCCCAGGCCAAGAGACCCAGTACTTC
TRBJ2-3 NA NA TRBV6-1 CASRPLERATDTQYF TGTGCCAGCAGGCCCCTAGAGCGAGCCACAGATACGCAGTATTTT
TRBJ2-2 TRBD1 NA TRBV5-5 CASSIATGGELFF TGTGCCAGCAGCATCGCGACAGGGGGGGAGCTGTTTTTT
TRBJ2-1 TRBD2 few TRBV12-3/TRBV12-4 CASSSGGPSSYNEQFF TGTGCCAGCAGTTCGGGAGGCCCCAGCTCCTACAATGAGCAGTTCTTC
TRBJ2-7 NA NA TRBV29-1 CSVSHGLSYEQYF TGCAGCGTTTCACATGGATTATCCTACGAGCAGTACTTC
TRBJ2-1 NA NA TRBV5-6 CASSLVGVPNEQFF TGTGCCAGCAGCTTGGTTGGAGTTCCCAATGAGCAGTTCTTC
TRBJ1-1 TRBD1 few TRBV20-1 CSANDRANTEAFF TGCAGTGCGAACGACAGGGCGAACACTGAAGCTTTCTTT
TRBJ2-5 NA NA TRBV29-1 CSVDLGVETQYF TGCAGCGTTGATTTGGGAGTCGAGACCCAGTACTTC
TRBJ2-1 TRBD2 few TRBV5-4 CASSVGPGGRGEQFF TGTGCCAGCAGCGTGGGACCGGGCGGGAGGGGTGAGCAGTTCTTC
TRBJ2-1 TRBD2 few TRBV7-3 CASSFAGDNEQFF TGTGCCAGCAGCTTTGCGGGAGACAATGAGCAGTTCTTC
TRBJ2-5 TRBD1 NA TRBV9 CASSARRDREETQYF TGTGCCAGCAGCGCCCGCCGGGACAGGGAAGAGACCCAGTACTTC
TRBJ2-3 NA NA TRBV7-2 CASSLAKPTDTQYF TGTGCCAGCAGCTTAGCGAAGCCCACAGATACGCAGTATTTT